These 22 T cell receptor beta chains were sequenced from one sample in a study of T cells after yellow fever vaccination. One entry per CDR3 protein, called by TCRdb with MiXCR from the 5' RACE reads. Counted here are more than 450,000 distinct CDR3 sequences, just over 20% occurring once; the ten biggest clones make up roughly a sixth. Sequences were derived from PBMCs, sampled roughly 20 days after the first yellow fever vaccination. The receptors originated from a man younger than 35 who received the YFV17D yellow fever vaccine.

This clonotype was seen a few times. J is TRBJ2-2 and V is TRBV24-1; D is uncertain. Between the trimmed V and J ends, which lost 0 bases and 6 bases, there was a span of 10 bases. Germline-derived CDR1 and CDR2 are KGHDR and SFDVKD. The CDR3 runs 15 residues. Written as DNA, the CDR3 is TGTGCCACCAGTGATTTGGCCCAGGACGCCGGGGAGCTGTTTTTT. It translates to CATSDLAQDAGELFF.

The chain employs TRBV11-2 and TRBJ2-2; D uncertain. The CDR3 is 16 residues long. V was pared by 6 bases and J by 6 bases, with 20 bases between. Per germline, CDR1 SGHAT and CDR2 FQNNGV. The CDR3: CASRPRPDVTAGELFF. The DNA of the CDR3 is TGTGCCAGCAGGCCCCGGCCGGACGTAACCGCCGGGGAGCTGTTTTTT.

This clonotype was seen a handful of times. CDR3 DNA: TGTGCCAGCAGTTTTTTTGAAAAACTGTTTTTT. Translation: CASSFFEKLFF. The chain is built from TRBV28 and TRBJ1-4; D gene uncertain. Germline-derived CDR1 and CDR2 are MDHEN and SYDVKM. CDR3 length: 11 residues. V lost 3 bases and J 7 bases, leaving 3 bases between the germline ends.

V gene TRBV24-1 combines with J gene TRBJ2-7, with D possibly matching TRBD1 (7 bases). The CDR3 is made up of 15 amino acids. Germline values: CDR1 KGHDR, CDR2 SFDVKD. V lost 3 bases to trimming and J lost 8 bases, with 19 bases between them. The CDR3 reads CATSDRPRDSLKQYF. The CDR3 DNA reads TGTGCCACCAGTGATCGACCGCGGGACAGCCTGAAGCAGTACTTC.

The sample holds a few counts of this clonotype. The V and J genes are TRBV5-5 and TRBJ1-3; a possible D gene is TRBD1 (5 bases). CDR3 size: 17 residues. Germline loops: CDR1 SGHKS, CDR2 YYEKEE (reference sequence). The germline V and J ends were trimmed by 5 bases and 4 bases, with 22 bases remaining between them. CDR3 loop: CASSYRWGSISGNTIYF. Written as DNA, the CDR3 is TGTGCCAGCAGTTATCGCTGGGGCAGCATCTCCGGAAACACCATATATTTT.

The chain employs TRBV4-3 and TRBJ1-3; D remains ambiguous. Germline V gives CDR1 LGHNA, CDR2 YSLEER. Trimming took 0 bases from V and 0 from J, leaving 9 bases between them. This CDR3 is built from 16 residues. The DNA for the CDR3 is TGCGCCAGCAGCCAAGATATAAAGGTCTCTGGAAACACCATATATTTT. Its protein is CASSQDIKVSGNTIYF.

This clonotype was picked up a small number of times. The V and J genes are TRBV6-1 and TRBJ2-3; D is perhaps TRBD1 (6 bases). The CDR3 is 15 amino acids. V lost 2 bases and J 5 bases, leaving 14 bases between the germline ends. The germline V gene encodes CDR1 MNHNS and CDR2 SASEGT. The CDR3 coding sequence is TGTGCCAGCAGTGAACCGGGACACCACCTAGATACGCAGTATTTT. Translated, it gives CASSEPGHHLDTQYF.

This clonotype has more than one count but fewer than ten. This chain links TRBV4-1 with TRBJ1-2, with no clear D. There are 15 residues in the CDR3. V lost 0 bases, J lost 8 bases, and 16 bases lay in between. The germline CDR1 and CDR2 sequences are MGHRA and YSYEKL. The CDR3 spells CASSQDPLPGGGYTF. CDR3 DNA: TGCGCCAGCAGCCAAGACCCGTTGCCAGGAGGGGGCTACACCTTC.

V is TRBV7-2 and J is TRBJ1-1; possible D gene TRBD1, 5 bases. This CDR3 has 16 amino acids. Trimming cost V 2 bases and J 1 base, with 14 bases left between them. Per germline, CDR1 SGHTA and CDR2 FQGNSA. The CDR3 DNA is TGTGCCAGCAGCTTATACGCGCAGGGTACGAACACTGAAGCTTTCTTT. It specifies CASSLYAQGTNTEAFF.

The chain is built from TRBV6-2 or TRBV6-3 and TRBJ2-7; 9 bases align to TRBD1. The J segment lost 3 bases and the V segment lost 7 bases, leaving 7 bases of the junction unmatched. The germline V gene has CDR1 MNHEY and CDR2 SVGEGT. The CDR3 is made up of 14 amino acids. CDR3 loop: CASTSPGQGYEQYF. The CDR3 bases are TGTGCCAGCACCTCACCGGGACAGGGCTACGAGCAGTACTTC.

The chain combines TRBV12-3 or TRBV12-4 with TRBJ1-2, with D unresolved. The CDR3 is made up of 15 amino acids. V lost 2 bases and J 0 bases, leaving 10 bases between the germline ends. CDR3 in amino acids: CASSLSTTPNYGYTF. The CDR3 nucleotides read TGTGCCAGCAGTTTATCCACCACTCCTAACTATGGCTACACCTTC.

The sample holds a few counts of this clonotype. The chain links TRBV20-1 to TRBJ2-3; D is unclear. Germline V gene lookup returns CDR1 DFQATT and CDR2 SNEGSKA (reference sequence). The ends were cut back, 1 base at V and 2 bases at J, with 7 bases in the middle. CDR3 length: 13 residues. CDR3: CSARAPPTDTQYF. Here the CDR3 DNA reads TGCAGTGCTAGAGCTCCTCCCACAGATACGCAGTATTTT.

V usage is TRBV5-1 and J usage is TRBJ2-5; 8 bases agree with TRBD1. The V gene end was trimmed by 4 bases and the J gene end by 4 bases; junction bases not matched to a gene: 9. There are 15 residues in the CDR3. Germline V gives CDR1 SGHRS, CDR2 YFSETQ. The CDR3 region has the DNA TGCGCCAGCAGCGGACAGGGAGGTGGAGGAGAGACCCAGTACTTC. Translating it yields CASSGQGGGGETQYF.

This clonotype was found a few times. This chain links TRBV18 with TRBJ2-1; unclear D gene. Germline-derived CDR1 and CDR2 are KGHSH and LQKENI. CDR3 length equals 14 residues. V was shortened by 3 bases and J by 3 bases, with 9 bases between the two germline ends. The chain's CDR3 is CASSPAWGYNEQFF. The DNA of the CDR3 is TGTGCCAGCTCACCTGCCTGGGGCTACAATGAGCAGTTCTTC.

V gene TRBV19 combines with J gene TRBJ1-6, with 10 bases fitting TRBD1. Germline CDR1 and CDR2: LNHDA and SQIVND (reference sequence). J gave up 9 bases and V 7 bases, and 6 bases lay outside the gene matches. The CDR3 spans 14 residues. The CDR3 nucleotides read TGTGCCAGTACCTCGGACAGGGGGACTTCACCCCTCCACTTT. Amino acid sequence: CASTSDRGTSPLHF.

This clonotype showed up just a few times. The CDR3 DNA reads TGTGCCAGCACCGGGACTAGTGTTTCTTACAATGAGCAGTTCTTC. This encodes CASTGTSVSYNEQFF. The chain recombines TRBV5-6 with TRBJ2-1; TRBD2 agrees at 8 bases. Per germline, CDR1 SGHDT and CDR2 YYEEEE. V shed 6 bases and J 4 bases; nucleotides not matched to a gene: 9. This CDR3 contains 15 residues.

The genes are TRBV5-5 and TRBJ2-5; D possibly corresponds to TRBD2 (5 bases). The CDR3 is 16 residues long. The V end lost 0 bases, the J end lost 1 base, and 13 bases lay between the germline ends. CDR1 is SGHKS, CDR2 YYEKEE, per germline (reference sequence). The CDR3 nucleotides read TGTGCCAGCAGCTTGGGGCCGGGGAGAGGCCAAGAGACCCAGTACTTC. Protein sequence: CASSLGPGRGQETQYF.

This clonotype was picked up a small number of times. The chain joins TRBV7-9 to TRBJ1-6; D is unresolved. The CDR3 has 15 residues. Trimming pared 5 bases from V and 7 bases from J, leaving 15 bases between. Germline CDR1 and CDR2: SEHNR and FQNEAQ (reference sequence). In nucleotides, the CDR3 is TGTGCCAGCAGCCCCCCTGCCACTGGCAATTCACCCCTCCACTTT. It encodes CASSPPATGNSPLHF.

This rearrangement joins TRBV7-9 to TRBJ2-3, with 11 bases identical to TRBD2. The germline gives CDR1 SEHNR, CDR2 FQNEAQ (reference sequence). The CDR3 loop spans 15 amino acids. Trimming at V came to 8 bases and at J to 10 bases, leaving 14 bases not matched to a gene. CDR3 in amino acids: CASFALAGVKFAQYF. CDR3 in DNA: TGTGCCAGCTTCGCACTAGCGGGGGTTAAATTCGCGCAGTATTTT. The whole variable domain, filled in from reference TRBV7-9 and TRBJ2-3, reads DTGVSQNPRHKITKRGQNVTFRCDPISEHNRLYWYRQTLGQGPEFLTYFQNEAQLEKSRLLSDRFSAERPKGSFSTLEIQRTEQGDSAMYLCASFALAGVKFAQYFGPGTRLTVL.

The rearrangement links TRBV29-1 to TRBJ1-5, with D uncertain. Germline CDR1 SQVTM, CDR2 ANQGSEA. This CDR3 is built from 13 residues. Trimming left V 7 bases short and J 5 bases short, with 15 bases between. CDR3 amino acids: CSATRGRDQPQHF. In nucleotides, the CDR3 is TGCAGCGCTACGCGGGGTAGGGATCAGCCCCAGCATTTT.

The chain couples TRBV5-1 to TRBJ2-5, with 8 bases lining up with TRBD2. Trimming removed 8 bases from V and 3 bases from J; junction bases left unmatched: 3. Germline V gene sequence: CDR1 SGHRS, CDR2 YFSETQ. The CDR3 spans 12 residues. This CDR3 is CASDGGEETQYF. The CDR3 coding sequence is TGCGCCAGTGACGGGGGGGAAGAGACCCAGTACTTC.

This clonotype was seen at least ten times. This chain joins TRBV12-3 or TRBV12-4 and TRBJ2-1; TRBD1 matches at 8 bases. CDR3 length: 14 residues. V lost 6 bases and J lost 7; bases outside the gene matches: 8. This CDR3 reads CASRTDRGWNEQFF. The CDR3 region has the DNA TGTGCCAGCAGGACAGACAGGGGATGGAATGAGCAGTTCTTC.